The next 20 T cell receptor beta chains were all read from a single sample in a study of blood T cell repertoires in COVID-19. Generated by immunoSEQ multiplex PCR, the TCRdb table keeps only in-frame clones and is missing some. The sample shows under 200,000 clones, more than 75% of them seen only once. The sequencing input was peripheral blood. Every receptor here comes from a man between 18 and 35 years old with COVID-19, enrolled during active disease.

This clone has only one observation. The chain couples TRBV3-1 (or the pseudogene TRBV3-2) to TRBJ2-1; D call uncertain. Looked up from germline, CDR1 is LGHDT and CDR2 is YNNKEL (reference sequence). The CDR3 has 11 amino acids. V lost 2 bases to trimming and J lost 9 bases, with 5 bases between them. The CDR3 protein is CASSQKSEQFF. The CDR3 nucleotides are TGTGCCAGCAGCCAAAAGAGTGAGCAGTTCTTC.

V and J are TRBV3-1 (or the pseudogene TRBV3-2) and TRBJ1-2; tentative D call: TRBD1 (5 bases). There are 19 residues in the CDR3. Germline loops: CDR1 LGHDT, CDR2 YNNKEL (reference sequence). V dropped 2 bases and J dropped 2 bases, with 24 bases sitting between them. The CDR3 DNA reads TGTGCCAGCAGCCAACATCCTTTGTTCCAGGCGAAGGGGAACTATGGCTACACCTTC. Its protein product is CASSQHPLFQAKGNYGYTF.

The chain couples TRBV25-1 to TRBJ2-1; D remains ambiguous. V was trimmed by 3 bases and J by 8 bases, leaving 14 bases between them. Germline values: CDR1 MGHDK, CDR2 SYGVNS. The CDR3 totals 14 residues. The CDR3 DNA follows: TGTGCCAGCAGTGATCCGACGCCCCGGGATGAGCAGTTCTTC. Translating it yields CASSDPTPRDEQFF.

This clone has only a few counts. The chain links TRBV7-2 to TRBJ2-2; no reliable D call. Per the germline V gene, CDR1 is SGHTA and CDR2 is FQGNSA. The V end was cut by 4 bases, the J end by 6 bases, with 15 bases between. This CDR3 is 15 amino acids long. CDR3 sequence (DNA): TGTGCCAGCAGCTCATTGGCATCTTTCGCCGGGGAGCTGTTTTTT. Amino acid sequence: CASSSLASFAGELFF.

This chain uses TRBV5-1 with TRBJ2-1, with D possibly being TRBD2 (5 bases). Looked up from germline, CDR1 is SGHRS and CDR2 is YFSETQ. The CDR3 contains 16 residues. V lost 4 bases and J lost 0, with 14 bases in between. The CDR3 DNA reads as TGCGCCAGCAGCATTTCGTCAGGAGGCTCCTACAATGAGCAGTTCTTC. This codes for CASSISSGGSYNEQFF.

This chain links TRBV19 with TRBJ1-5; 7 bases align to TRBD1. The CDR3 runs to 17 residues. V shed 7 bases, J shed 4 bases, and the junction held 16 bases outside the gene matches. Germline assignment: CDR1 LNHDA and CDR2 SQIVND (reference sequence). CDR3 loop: CASTGHQATGLNQPQHF. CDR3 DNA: TGTGCCAGTACCGGCCACCAGGCGACAGGGTTAAATCAGCCCCAGCATTTT.

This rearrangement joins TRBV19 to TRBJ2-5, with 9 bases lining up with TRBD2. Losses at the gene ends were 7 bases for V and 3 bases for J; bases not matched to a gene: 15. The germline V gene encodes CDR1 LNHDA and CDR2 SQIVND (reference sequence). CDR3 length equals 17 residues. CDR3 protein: CASNPAPGREGEETQYF. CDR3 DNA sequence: TGTGCCAGTAACCCCGCCCCGGGGCGGGAGGGAGAAGAGACCCAGTACTTC.

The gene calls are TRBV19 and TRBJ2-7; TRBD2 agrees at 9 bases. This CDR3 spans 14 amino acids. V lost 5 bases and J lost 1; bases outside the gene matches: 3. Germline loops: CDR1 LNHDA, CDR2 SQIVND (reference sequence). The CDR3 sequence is CASSLTSGSYEQYF. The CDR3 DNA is TGTGCCAGTAGTTTGACTAGCGGATCCTACGAGCAGTACTTC.

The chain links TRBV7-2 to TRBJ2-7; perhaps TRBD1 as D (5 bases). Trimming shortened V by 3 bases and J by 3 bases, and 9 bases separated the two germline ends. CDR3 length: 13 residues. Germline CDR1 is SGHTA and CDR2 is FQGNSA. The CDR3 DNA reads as TGTGCCAGCAGCTTGACAGCGTACTACGAGCAGTACTTC. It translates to CASSLTAYYEQYF.

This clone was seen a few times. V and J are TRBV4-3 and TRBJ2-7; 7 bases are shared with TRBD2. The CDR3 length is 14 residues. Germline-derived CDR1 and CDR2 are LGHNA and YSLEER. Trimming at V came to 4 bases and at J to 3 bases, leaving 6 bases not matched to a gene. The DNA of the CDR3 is TGCGCCAGCAGCCTAAATCTAGCGGACTACGAGCAGTACTTC. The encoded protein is CASSLNLADYEQYF.

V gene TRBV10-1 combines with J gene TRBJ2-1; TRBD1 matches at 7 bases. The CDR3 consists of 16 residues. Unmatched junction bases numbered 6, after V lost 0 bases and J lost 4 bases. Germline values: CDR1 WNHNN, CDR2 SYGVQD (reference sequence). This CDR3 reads CASSESMDRTYNEQFF. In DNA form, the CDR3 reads TGCGCCAGCAGTGAGTCGATGGACAGGACTTACAATGAGCAGTTCTTC.

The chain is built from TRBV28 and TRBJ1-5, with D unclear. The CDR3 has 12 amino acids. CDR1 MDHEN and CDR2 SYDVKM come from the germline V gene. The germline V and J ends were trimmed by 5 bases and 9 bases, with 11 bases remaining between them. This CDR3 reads CASSLLPRPQHF. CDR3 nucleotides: TGTGCCAGCAGTCTACTCCCCCGGCCCCAGCATTTT.

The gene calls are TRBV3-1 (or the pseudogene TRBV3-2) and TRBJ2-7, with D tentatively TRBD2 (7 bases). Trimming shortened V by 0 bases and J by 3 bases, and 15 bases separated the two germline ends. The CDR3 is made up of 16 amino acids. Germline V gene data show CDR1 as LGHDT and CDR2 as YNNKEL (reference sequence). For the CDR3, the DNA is TGTGCCAGCAGCCAAGATCAGCTAGGGGGGGGCTACGAGCAGTACTTC. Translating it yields CASSQDQLGGGYEQYF.

Here the CDR3 DNA reads TGTGCCAGCAGTTACGCGGTGACCTACGAGCAGTACTTC. Its protein is CASSYAVTYEQYF. The gene calls are TRBV6-5 and TRBJ2-7; no definite D call. This CDR3 region has 13 residues. Germline-derived CDR1 and CDR2 are MNHEY and SVGAGI. V lost 2 bases and J 2 bases, leaving 7 bases between the germline ends.

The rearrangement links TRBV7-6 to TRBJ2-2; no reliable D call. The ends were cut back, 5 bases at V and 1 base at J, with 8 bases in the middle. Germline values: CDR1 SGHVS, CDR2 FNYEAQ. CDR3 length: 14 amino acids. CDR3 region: CASSPNMNTGELFF. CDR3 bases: TGTGCCAGCAGCCCCAACATGAACACCGGGGAGCTGTTTTTT.

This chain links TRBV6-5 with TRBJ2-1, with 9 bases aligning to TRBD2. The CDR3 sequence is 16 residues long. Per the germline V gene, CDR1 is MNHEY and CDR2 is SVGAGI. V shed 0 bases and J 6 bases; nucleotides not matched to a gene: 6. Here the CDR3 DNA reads TGTGCCAGCAGTTACTCAGGCGGGGGGGATTCCAATGAGCAGTTCTTC. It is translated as CASSYSGGGDSNEQFF.

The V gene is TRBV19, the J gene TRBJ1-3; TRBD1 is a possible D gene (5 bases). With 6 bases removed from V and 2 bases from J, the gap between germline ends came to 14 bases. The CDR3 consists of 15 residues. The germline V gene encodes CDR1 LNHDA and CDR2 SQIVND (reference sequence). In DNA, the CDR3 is TGTGCCAGTAGATTACGGGCAGGGACTGGAAACACCATATATTTT. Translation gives CASRLRAGTGNTIYF.

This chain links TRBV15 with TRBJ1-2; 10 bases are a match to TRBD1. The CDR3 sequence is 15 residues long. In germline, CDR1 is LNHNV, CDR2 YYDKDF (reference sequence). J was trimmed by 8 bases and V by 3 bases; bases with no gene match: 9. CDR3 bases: TGTGCCACCAGCAGCCAATCGACAGGGGGCTGGGGCTACACCTTC. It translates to CATSSQSTGGWGYTF. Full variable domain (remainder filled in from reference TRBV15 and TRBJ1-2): DAMVIQNPRYQVTQFGKPVTLSCSQTLNHNVMYWYQQKSSQAPKLLFHYYDKDFNNEADTPDNFQSRRPNTSFCFLDIRSPGLGDTAMYLCATSSQSTGGWGYTFGSGTRLTVV.

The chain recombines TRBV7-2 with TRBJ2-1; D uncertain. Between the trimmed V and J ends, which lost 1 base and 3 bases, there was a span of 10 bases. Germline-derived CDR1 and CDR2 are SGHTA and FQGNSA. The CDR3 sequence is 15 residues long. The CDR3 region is CASSLDTLSYNEQFF. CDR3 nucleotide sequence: TGTGCCAGCAGCTTAGATACTCTTAGCTACAATGAGCAGTTCTTC. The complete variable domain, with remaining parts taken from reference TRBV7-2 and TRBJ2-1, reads GAGVSQSPSNKVTEKGKDVELRCDPISGHTALYWYRQSLGQGLEFLIYFQGNSAPDKSGLPSDRFSAERTGGSVSTLTIQRTQQEDSAVYLCASSLDTLSYNEQFFGPGTRLTVL.

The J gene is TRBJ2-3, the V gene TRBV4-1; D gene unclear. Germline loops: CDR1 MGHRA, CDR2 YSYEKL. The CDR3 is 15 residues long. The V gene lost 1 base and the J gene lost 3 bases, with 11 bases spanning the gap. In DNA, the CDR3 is TGCGCCAGCAGCCAAGGTCAAGGAGTAACAGATACGCAGTATTTT. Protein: CASSQGQGVTDTQYF.